Included here is one TCR beta chain sequence, with context. Its specificity is not known. Using a J-beta primer mix together with a sample-barcoded 5' primer, a second PCR was run for about 7 to 12 cycles. TCRdb re-called the 5' RACE reads with MiXCR, one entry per CDR3 protein. Among approximately 290,000 distinct CDR3 sequences listed, 25% to 30% were seen once. Every sample gave at least 5.5 micrograms of total RNA when it was extracted. The sample is drawn from a study of blood T cells in healthy people across ages. Study observations and caveats: Considered underestimates were the diversity estimates obtained from one million T cells.

V was cut by 3 bases and J by 8 bases, with 7 bases left in between. CDR3 length: 11 residues. Germline V gives CDR1 DFQATT, CDR2 SNEGSKA (reference sequence). The receptor was isolated from a woman in her 70s in good health. The chain uses TRBV20-1 and TRBJ1-4; D not certain. The sequencing input was blood. DNA for the CDR3: TGCAGTGCTAGCCCCGGGGAAAAACTGTTTTTT. It codes for CSASPGEKLFF.